Below are 30 T cell receptor beta chains sequenced from a single sample in a study of T cells in localized non-small cell lung cancer. Measured with immunoSEQ multiplex PCR; TCRdb has only the in-frame clones, and not every one. The table shows around 94,000 clones, with roughly 89% occurring only once. The source material was peripheral blood, sampled before any cancer treatment. Every receptor here comes from a man aged 35-75 years with stage I squamous cell lung carcinoma.

V and J are TRBV5-4 and TRBJ2-2; 11 bases match TRBD1. The junction had 3 bases not matched to a gene; V was cut back by 2 bases and J by 6 bases. The germline V gene has CDR1 SGHNT and CDR2 YYREEE (reference sequence). The CDR3 loop spans 15 amino acids. The CDR3 DNA is TGTGCCAGCAGCTTACCGGGACAGGGGGCCGGGGAGCTGTTTTTT. Translating it yields CASSLPGQGAGELFF.

The V call is TRBV7-9, the J call TRBJ1-2; D gene unclear. The V end lost 2 bases, the J end lost 2 bases, and 6 bases lay between the germline ends. Germline V gene data show CDR1 as SEHNR and CDR2 as FQNEAQ (reference sequence). The CDR3 totals 13 residues. The CDR3 is CASSLSRNYGYTF. The CDR3 nucleotides are TGTGCCAGCAGCTTAAGTAGGAACTATGGCTACACCTTC.

Here the CDR3 DNA reads TGTGCCAGCAGCTTAGGTATCGTTGGACGCCAAAGTTCGACAGCTTTCTTT. This sequence encodes CASSLGIVGRQSSTAFF. V is TRBV13 and J is TRBJ1-1; no reliable D call. The CDR3 length is 17 residues. In germline, CDR1 is PRHDT, CDR2 FYEKMQ (reference sequence). Trimming took 0 bases from V and 10 from J, leaving 24 bases between them.

The rearrangement joins TRBV6-5 to TRBJ1-1; unclear D gene. V was clipped by 0 bases and J by 4 bases, with 12 bases between them. This CDR3 is built from 15 residues. From germline, CDR1 is MNHEY and CDR2 SVGAGI. The CDR3 nucleotides read TGTGCCAGCAGTTACTCGGCGGGCGGGAGCACTGAAGCTTTCTTT. This translates into CASSYSAGGSTEAFF.

The V gene is TRBV19, the J gene TRBJ1-2, with 9 positions matching TRBD1. CDR1 and CDR2 from the germline V gene are LNHDA and SQIVND (reference sequence). Trimming took 6 bases from V and 4 from J; bases not matched to a gene: 9. CDR3 length equals 15 residues. CDR3 sequence reads: CASRRGQGKVYGYTF. The CDR3 nucleotides read TGTGCCAGTAGGAGGGGACAGGGTAAGGTCTATGGCTACACCTTC.

The rearrangement joins TRBV5-1 to TRBJ2-1; D may correspond to TRBD1 or TRBD2 (6 bases each). CDR1 SGHRS and CDR2 YFSETQ come from the germline V gene. V was cut by 1 base and J by 10 bases, with 12 bases left in between. The CDR3 consists of 13 residues. CDR3 DNA: TGCGCCAGCAGCTTGACCGGGGGCAGGGAGCAGTTCTTC. Amino acids: CASSLTGGREQFF.

CDR3 DNA sequence: TGTGCCAGCAGCGTGGGACAGTTCTCTGGAAACACCATATATTTT. Encoded protein: CASSVGQFSGNTIYF. The chain joins TRBV11-2 to TRBJ1-3; 7 bases map to TRBD1. The germline CDR1 and CDR2 sequences are SGHAT and FQNNGV. With 5 bases clipped from V and 0 bases from J, the junction kept 4 bases outside the gene matches. This CDR3 is 15 amino acids long.

The chain carries TRBV4-1 and TRBJ1-5; the match to TRBD1 covers 11 bases. The CDR3 is made up of 16 amino acids. J gave up 5 bases and V 0 bases, and 3 bases lay outside the gene matches. Germline V CDR1 and CDR2: MGHRA, YSYEKL. The CDR3: CASSQDGTGGYQPQHF. The DNA for the CDR3 is TGCGCCAGCAGCCAAGATGGGACAGGGGGTTATCAGCCCCAGCATTTT.

The chain recombines TRBV18 with TRBJ2-7; 10 bases are a match to TRBD2. This CDR3 has 15 amino acids. CDR1 is KGHSH and CDR2 is LQKENI in the germline V gene. With 3 bases clipped from V and 2 bases from J, the junction kept 4 bases outside the gene matches. In DNA, the CDR3 is TGTGCCAGCTCACCCTTTAGCGGGGGGACCTACGAGCAGTACTTC. It codes for CASSPFSGGTYEQYF.

The V call is TRBV12-5, the J call TRBJ2-5; D uncertain. Germline V CDR1 and CDR2: LGHNT, FRNRAP. This CDR3 contains 13 residues. Trimming stripped 2 bases from V and 3 bases from J, with 7 bases between. The CDR3 DNA reads as TGTGCTAGTGGTTTGACGGAAGAAGAGACCCAGTACTTC. This encodes CASGLTEEETQYF.

The chain uses TRBV7-9 and TRBJ1-2; no reliable D call. Between the trimmed V and J ends, which lost 5 bases and 8 bases, there was a span of 18 bases. CDR3 length equals 14 residues. Germline-derived CDR1 and CDR2 are SEHNR and FQNEAQ (reference sequence). Here the CDR3 DNA reads TGTGCCAGCAGCACCCGAGACCCAATCTCGGGCTACACCTTC. Protein product: CASSTRDPISGYTF.

The rearrangement links TRBV5-1 to TRBJ1-2; a weak D match, TRBD1 (6 bases). This CDR3 comprises 15 residues. V lost 4 bases, J lost 2 bases, and 15 bases lay in between. Looked up from germline, CDR1 is SGHRS and CDR2 is YFSETQ. CDR3 in amino acids: CASSRGGPINYGYTF. The CDR3 DNA sequence: TGCGCCAGCAGCAGGGGGGGTCCTATAAACTATGGCTACACCTTC.

V and J are TRBV5-1 and TRBJ1-2; TRBD1 agrees at 7 bases. The J segment lost 2 bases and the V segment lost 0 bases, leaving 1 base of the junction unmatched. CDR1 SGHRS and CDR2 YFSETQ come from the germline V gene. This CDR3 contains 14 residues. CDR3 coding DNA: TGCGCCAGCAGCTTGGAGGGACAGAACTATGGCTACACCTTC. Protein: CASSLEGQNYGYTF.

This chain uses TRBV14 with TRBJ1-2; D possibly corresponds to TRBD1 (5 bases). Germline CDR1 SGHDN, CDR2 FVKESK. Trimming took 0 bases from V and 4 from J, leaving 12 bases between them. This CDR3 spans 15 amino acids. Here the CDR3 reads CASSQDPVGGYGYTF. CDR3 in DNA: TGTGCCAGCAGCCAAGACCCCGTGGGGGGCTATGGCTACACCTTC.

The V gene is TRBV9, the J gene TRBJ1-2, with 7 bases fitting TRBD1. Germline V gives CDR1 SGDLS, CDR2 YYNGEE. This CDR3 is 15 amino acids long. V lost 0 bases, J lost 3 bases, and 5 bases stayed unmatched. CDR3 bases: TGTGCCAGCAGCGTAGCTGTAGGGGGCGACTATGGCTACACCTTC. Translating it yields CASSVAVGGDYGYTF.

The J gene is TRBJ1-5, the V gene TRBV6-1; 12 nucleotides agree with TRBD1. The V gene end was trimmed by 5 bases and the J gene end by 5 bases; junction bases not matched to a gene: 4. This CDR3 comprises 15 residues. Germline CDR1 MNHNS, CDR2 SASEGT. The CDR3 coding sequence is TGTGCCAGCAGTCCCGGGACAGGGGGCCATCAGCCCCAGCATTTT. This encodes CASSPGTGGHQPQHF.

The chain joins TRBV7-2 to TRBJ2-7; 9 bases map to TRBD2. Losses at the gene ends were 4 bases for V and 4 bases for J; bases not matched to a gene: 8. CDR1 SGHTA and CDR2 FQGNSA come from the germline V gene. The CDR3 consists of 15 residues. The CDR3 reads CASSSHSGGYYEQYF. In DNA form, the CDR3 reads TGTGCCAGCAGCTCGCATAGCGGGGGCTATTACGAGCAGTACTTC.

Only one count was recorded for this clone. The chain couples TRBV7-2 to TRBJ1-1, with 7 bases identical to TRBD1. V was clipped by 1 base and J by 11 bases; unmatched bases: 7. The CDR3 is 13 amino acids. Germline CDR1 is SGHTA and CDR2 is FQGNSA. CDR3 sequence: CASSLGVDREAFF. CDR3 DNA sequence: TGTGCCAGCAGCTTAGGTGTCGACAGGGAGGCTTTCTTT.

The rearrangement uses TRBV5-4 and TRBJ2-5; 12 positions agree with TRBD1. Trimming cost V 4 bases and J 5 bases; bases outside gene matches: 6. The V gene's germline CDR1 is SGHNT and CDR2 YYREEE (reference sequence). This CDR3 comprises 15 residues. CDR3 DNA sequence: TGTGCCAGCAGCGGGGGGACAGGGGGCTTTGAGACCCAGTACTTC. Translated, it gives CASSGGTGGFETQYF.

The V and J genes are TRBV19 and TRBJ1-2; D unclear. CDR3 length equals 14 residues. The V gene's germline CDR1 is LNHDA and CDR2 SQIVND (reference sequence). The germline V and J ends were trimmed by 3 bases and 0 bases, with 8 bases remaining between them. The CDR3 reads CASSIGGANYGYTF. DNA of the CDR3: TGTGCCAGTAGTATTGGCGGAGCTAACTATGGCTACACCTTC.

This clone was found once. This chain uses TRBV9 with TRBJ1-2, with D unclear. The CDR3 is 15 amino acids. V gave up 4 bases and J gave up 12 bases, with 25 bases separating them. The germline V gene encodes CDR1 SGDLS and CDR2 YYNGEE. CDR3 in amino acids: CASSPPEVGNSGNTF. In nucleotides, the CDR3 is TGTGCCAGCAGCCCCCCAGAGGTGGGAAATTCGGGAAACACCTTC.

This clone was seen once. The chain joins TRBV2 to TRBJ2-7; no firm D call. V was clipped by 3 bases and J by 5 bases, with 8 bases between them. The V gene's germline CDR1 is SNHLY and CDR2 FYNNEI. The CDR3 extends over 12 amino acids. The CDR3 here is CASSEGSHEQYF. CDR3 bases: TGTGCCAGCAGTGAGGGGTCCCACGAGCAGTACTTC.

V gene TRBV10-3 combines with J gene TRBJ1-1; 10 nucleotides agree with TRBD1. Germline V CDR1 and CDR2: ENHRY, SYGVKD. The trim removed 2 bases at V and 8 bases at J, leaving 5 bases unmatched. CDR3 length: 14 amino acids. In DNA, the CDR3 is TGTGCCATCAGTGAGCCGGACAGGGGGGCCGAAGCTTTCTTT. This translates into CAISEPDRGAEAFF.

The V gene is TRBV14, the J gene TRBJ2-1, with D uncertain. This CDR3 has 17 residues. V lost 1 base, J lost 0 bases, and 13 bases lay in between. Looked up from germline, CDR1 is SGHDN and CDR2 is FVKESK. CDR3 DNA sequence: TGTGCCAGCAGCCAAGTAATAGGGTCAAACTCCTACAATGAGCAGTTCTTC. This sequence encodes CASSQVIGSNSYNEQFF. The entire variable domain, with the rest obtained from reference TRBV14 and TRBJ2-1, is as follows: EAGVTQFPSHSVIEKGQTVTLRCDPISGHDNLYWYRRVMGKEIKFLLHFVKESKQDESGMPNNRFLAERTGGTYSTLKVQPAELEDSGVYFCASSQVIGSNSYNEQFFGPGTRLTVL.

The V call is TRBV6-1, the J call TRBJ1-1, with a possible D match to TRBD1 (6 bases). V was shortened by 2 bases and J by 6 bases, with 10 bases between the two germline ends. The CDR3 contains 13 residues. Germline CDR1 is MNHNS and CDR2 is SASEGT. The CDR3 nucleotides read TGTGCCAGCAGTGAAAGGGGGGTCCCTGAAGCTTTCTTT. Translated: CASSERGVPEAFF.

The gene calls are TRBV7-9 and TRBJ1-2, with 7 bases that match TRBD1. The V and J ends lost 1 base and 6 bases, in that order; junction bases with no gene match: 14. There are 17 residues in the CDR3. In germline, CDR1 is SEHNR, CDR2 FQNEAQ (reference sequence). The CDR3 sequence: CASSLGRRRTGWDGYTF. CDR3 DNA: TGTGCCAGCAGCTTAGGGCGAAGACGGACAGGTTGGGATGGCTACACCTTC.

The V gene is TRBV5-4, the J gene TRBJ2-5; D not resolved. CDR1 and CDR2 (germline): SGHNT, YYREEE (reference sequence). The CDR3 is 16 amino acids. With 0 bases removed from V and 2 bases from J, the gap between germline ends came to 14 bases. The CDR3 loop reads CASSLGHTRAQETQYF. As DNA, the CDR3 is TGTGCCAGCAGCTTGGGGCATACAAGGGCTCAAGAGACCCAGTACTTC.

The J gene is TRBJ2-2, the V gene TRBV7-7; 8 positions agree with TRBD1. The CDR3 consists of 15 residues. Germline assignment: CDR1 SSHAT and CDR2 FNYEAQ (reference sequence). V was clipped by 8 bases and J by 5 bases; unmatched bases: 10. The CDR3 DNA reads as TGTGCCAGCGGTGGGCAGGGGGCTAGGACCGGGGAGCTGTTTTTT. Translated: CASGGQGARTGELFF.

V gene TRBV5-1 combines with J gene TRBJ2-7; 9 bases line up with TRBD1. This CDR3 spans 14 amino acids. Germline CDR1 reads SGHRS; CDR2 reads YFSETQ. The J segment lost 6 bases and the V segment lost 4 bases, leaving 8 bases of the junction unmatched. CDR3 bases: TGCGCCAGCAGCGAACAGGGGGCGTTTGGCGAGCAGTACTTC. It translates to CASSEQGAFGEQYF. Full variable domain (rest looked up from reference TRBV5-1 and TRBJ2-7): KAGVTQTPRYLIKTRGQQVTLSCSPISGHRSVSWYQQTPGQGLQFLFEYFSETQRNKGNFPGRFSGRQFSNSRSEMNVSTLELGDSALYLCASSEQGAFGEQYFGPGTRLTVT.

V and J are TRBV7-8 and TRBJ2-2, with 7 bases matching TRBD1. With V trimmed by 5 bases and J by 1 base, 7 bases remained unmatched. CDR3 length equals 16 residues. The germline V gene has CDR1 SGHVS and CDR2 FQNEAQ. CDR3 sequence: CASSRHRGQNTGELFF. The CDR3 coding sequence is TGTGCCAGCAGCCGACACAGGGGTCAGAACACCGGGGAGCTGTTTTTT.